This T cell receptor (beta chain) originates from a study of CD8+CD57+ T cells in acquired aplastic anemia. Selection for sequencing was limited to patients who had shown CD8+CD57+ cell expansion by flow cytometry. Beads enriched the CD8+CD57+ cells, and these gave a mean 1.6 ug DNA. The CDR3 adds up to 15 amino acids, both ends counted. TCR beta VDJ and CDR3 profiling used genomic DNA as template. MiXCR was run by TCRdb on the reads, yielding one entry per CDR3 protein. Counted here are about 20,000 distinct CDR3 sequences, about two fifths occurring once; the ten biggest clones make up 80% to 90%. Study observations and caveats: Lower repertoire diversity than in total CD4+ and CD8+ pools was seen for CD8+CD57+ cells in patients. Almost 30 shared CD8+ CDR3s appeared highly expressed within patients' immunodominant clones.

As for this clonotype: Its specificity is not known. The CDR3 does not end in the conserved phenylalanine or tryptophan, so this is likely a read error. It is unclear where the CDR3 begins or ends on the DNA, so no DNA is shown, and the CDR3 is as TCRdb lists it.

The V call is TRBV12-3 or TRBV12-4, the J call TRBJ2-7; the DNA was not used to check the table's D call, TRBD1. The TCR comes from a human donor with aplastic anemia. Material: CD8+CD57+ T cells sorted from PBMCs. Subset here: bead-enriched CD8+CD57+ effector memory T cells from SAA patients. The CDR3 is CASSSIGTGNYEHYC.